What follows are 8 T cell receptor beta chains derived from one specimen sequenced in a study of T cells in women clearing cervical HPV infection. The data were produced by immunoSEQ multiplex PCR, yet TCRdb's version contains in-frame clones alone and is incomplete. Its listing shows tens of thousands of clones. The source material was blood buffy coat. Source of these receptors: a woman aged 18-69 years with a cervical HPV16 infection that either progressed to CIN3+ or cleared (not recorded which).

The CDR3 DNA, read in part, is TGTGCCAGCAGCCAAGATGGTGACTCAACCGGGGAG. It specifies CASSQDGDSTGE. The full CDR3 protein is CASSQDGDSTGELFF. The genes are TRBV3-1 (or the pseudogene TRBV3-2) and TRBJ2-2; D remains unclear. The read ends 3 residues shy of where the CDR3 ends; the end is completed using the germline J gene. Germline CDR1 and CDR2: LGHDT and YNNKEL (reference sequence). The length of the CDR3 is 15 residues. Trimming left V 0 bases short and J 5 bases short, with 10 bases between.

The DNA read from the CDR3 is TGTGCCATCAGATCCGGGACAACTACCACAGATACG. Translation gives CAIRSGTTTTDT. The CDR3, in full, reads CAIRSGTTTTDTQYF. This chain connects TRBV10-3 to TRBJ2-3; TRBD1 might be the D (6 bases). From the germline J gene comes the end of the CDR3, since the read stops 3 residues before it. The CDR3 extends over 15 amino acids. V was trimmed by 6 bases and J by 2 bases, leaving 15 bases between them. CDR1 ENHRY and CDR2 SYGVKD come from the germline V gene.

With regard to this clone: Coverage ceases 3 residues before the CDR3 finishes, and the germline J gene fills in the end. V usage is TRBV2 and J usage is TRBJ2-1; 9 bases map to TRBD1. The V and J ends lost 6 bases and 0 bases, in that order; junction bases with no gene match: 0. The germline V gene encodes CDR1 SNHLY and CDR2 FYNNEI. The CDR3 is 14 residues long. The sequenced CDR3 bases are TGTGCCAGCAGGGGACAGGGCTCCTACAATGAG. The encoded protein is CASRGQGSYNE. The entire CDR3 protein is CASRGQGSYNEQFF.

Turning to this clone: The sequence runs out 3 residues before the end of the CDR3; the remainder is reconstructed from the germline J gene. V gene TRBV7-6 combines with J gene TRBJ1-2; D is ambiguous. Germline assignment: CDR1 SGHVS and CDR2 FNYEAQ. The CDR3 has 15 residues. CDR3 bases read: TGTGCCAGCAGCCCCTTGACTAGCGGCACAGATACC. This gives the protein CASSPLTSGTDT. The whole CDR3 sequence reads CASSPLTSGTDTYTF.

Turning to this clone: The read gets to within 3 residues of the CDR3 end, and the germline J gene fills in the rest. The genes are TRBV19 and TRBJ2-4; the match to TRBD1 covers 9 bases. The CDR3 contains 14 residues. Germline lookup yields CDR1 LNHDA and CDR2 SQIVND (reference sequence). This chain's CDR3 is CASSSDRGNYGQYF. The part of the CDR3 DNA that was read is TGTGCCAGTAGCTCAGACAGGGGGAACTATGGT. The entire variable domain, with the rest obtained from reference TRBV19 and TRBJ2-4, is as follows: DGGITQSPKYLFRKEGQNVTLSCEQNLNHDAMYWYRQDPGQGLRLIYYSQIVNDFQKGDIAEGYSVSREKKESFPLTVTSAQKNPTAFYLCASSSDRGNYGQYFGAGTRLSVL.

A note on this clone: Coverage ceases 3 residues before the CDR3 finishes, and the germline J gene fills in the end. Different DNA sequences within this sample yield the same CDR3. This chain joins TRBV6-2 or TRBV6-3 and TRBJ1-1, with TRBD1 identical over 7 bases. This CDR3 contains 14 residues. Germline values: CDR1 MNHEY, CDR2 SVGEGT. This CDR3 is CASSRQGSYNEAFF. The covered CDR3 bases are TGTGCCAGCAGTAGACAGGGCTCCTACAATGAG.

Regarding this clone: The read halts 3 residues ahead of the CDR3 end, with the missing end drawn from the germline J gene. This chain joins TRBV19 and TRBJ1-1, with TRBD1 as a possible D gene (6 bases). Germline loops: CDR1 LNHDA, CDR2 SQIVND (reference sequence). The CDR3 is made up of 12 amino acids. The CDR3 DNA, read in part, is TGTGCCAGTAGTGCCCGACAGGCGGAA. It translates to CASSARQAE. The whole CDR3 sequence reads CASSARQAEAFF.

Concerning this clone itself: The DNA ends 3 residues before the CDR3 does, and the rest of the CDR3 is filled in from the germline J gene. This chain uses TRBV7-8 with TRBJ2-1, with no clear D. The germline V gene has CDR1 SGHVS and CDR2 FQNEAQ. The length of the CDR3 is 15 residues. The germline V and J ends were trimmed by 5 bases and 1 base, with 12 bases remaining between them. The CDR3 region is CASSPTEQSYNEQFF. CDR3 bases read: TGTGCCAGCAGCCCAACGGAACAGTCCTACAATGAG.